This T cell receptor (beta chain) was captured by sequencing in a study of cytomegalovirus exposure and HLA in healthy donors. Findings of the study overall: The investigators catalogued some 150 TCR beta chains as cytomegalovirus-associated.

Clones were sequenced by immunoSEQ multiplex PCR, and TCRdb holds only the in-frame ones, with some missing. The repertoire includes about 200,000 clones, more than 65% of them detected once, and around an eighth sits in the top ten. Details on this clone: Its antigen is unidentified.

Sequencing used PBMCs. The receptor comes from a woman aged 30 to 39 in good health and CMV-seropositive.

The CDR3 DNA reads as TGTGCCAGCAGTCCGGGACAGGGATTGGGCGAGCAGTACTTC. Its translation: CASSPGQGLGEQYF. The chain joins TRBV5-6 to TRBJ2-7; 9 nucleotides align to TRBD1. The CDR3 is 14 amino acids. J gave up 6 bases and V 5 bases, and 9 bases lay outside the gene matches. Germline CDR1 SGHDT, CDR2 YYEEEE.